Below are 24 T cell receptor beta chains sequenced from a single sample in a study of immune evolution from preneoplasia to lung adenocarcinoma. Clones were read by immunoSEQ multiplex PCR, and TCRdb kept only the in-frame ones, dropping some. The sample has about 11,000 clones, about four fifths seen once. The sequenced sample was FFPE minimally invasive lung adenocarcinoma tissue. The receptor set was obtained from a person aged 70 to 85 with lung adenocarcinoma.

The chain combines TRBV6-6 with TRBJ1-6; 10 bases align to TRBD1. V lost 8 bases, J lost 8 bases, and 9 bases stayed unmatched. This CDR3 is built from 15 residues. Germline CDR1 reads MNHNY; CDR2 reads SVGAGI (reference sequence). CDR3 in amino acids: CASSQPDRGDSPLHF. The CDR3, as DNA: TGTGCCAGCTCGCAACCGGACAGGGGGGATTCACCCCTCCACTTT.

V is TRBV29-1 and J is TRBJ2-1; 7 bases line up with TRBD1. The V gene end was trimmed by 7 bases and the J gene end by 0 bases; junction bases not matched to a gene: 6. The CDR3 spans 14 residues. The germline gives CDR1 SQVTM, CDR2 ANQGSEA. As DNA, the CDR3 is TGCAGCGGAGGGGCAGGGGGCTCCTACAATGAGCAGTTCTTC. It codes for CSGGAGGSYNEQFF.

This clone was recorded only once. CDR3 residues: CASSLDRGPSPLHF. For the CDR3, the DNA is TGTGCCAGCAGCCTGGACAGGGGGCCCTCACCCCTCCACTTT. This chain links TRBV5-4 with TRBJ1-6; 11 nucleotides match TRBD1. The CDR3 sequence is 14 residues long. V was clipped by 4 bases and J by 10 bases; unmatched bases: 4. Looked up from germline, CDR1 is SGHNT and CDR2 is YYREEE (reference sequence).

The chain has TRBV18 and TRBJ2-1; tentatively, D is TRBD2 (6 bases). Trimming took off 3 bases at V and 2 bases at J, with 14 bases between the two ends. The CDR3 covers 16 residues. The germline CDR1 and CDR2 sequences are KGHSH and LQKENI. The CDR3 DNA reads TGTGCCAGCTCACCCCTTCCGGAGGGCGCCTACAATGAGCAGTTCTTC. This sequence encodes CASSPLPEGAYNEQFF. The entire variable domain, with the rest obtained from reference TRBV18 and TRBJ2-1, is as follows: NAGVMQNPRHLVRRRGQEARLRCSPMKGHSHVYWYRQLPEEGLKFMVYLQKENIIDESGMPKERFSAEFPKEGPSILRIQQVVRGDSAAYFCASSPLPEGAYNEQFFGPGTRLTVL.

V and J are TRBV7-2 and TRBJ2-3, with 9 bases fitting TRBD1. The CDR3 is 16 amino acids. Germline trimming cut 5 bases from V and 5 bases from J; bases unmatched to any gene: 11. Germline V gene sequence: CDR1 SGHTA, CDR2 FQGNSA. The CDR3, as DNA: TGTGCCAGCAGCCAAGAGGACAGGGGTGGGATAGATACGCAGTATTTT. As protein: CASSQEDRGGIDTQYF.

CDR3 sequence: CSGRVGTDTQYF. CDR3 sequence (DNA): TGCAGCGGGCGGGTGGGGACAGATACGCAGTATTTT. V gene TRBV29-1 combines with J gene TRBJ2-3, with D tentatively TRBD2 (5 bases). In germline, CDR1 is SQVTM, CDR2 ANQGSEA. There are 12 residues in the CDR3. With 7 bases removed from V and 3 bases from J, the gap between germline ends came to 11 bases.

The V gene is TRBV27, the J gene TRBJ2-7; the D gene is possibly TRBD2 (5 bases). CDR1 is MNHEY, CDR2 SMNVEV, per germline (reference sequence). The CDR3 loop spans 15 amino acids. The germline V and J ends were trimmed by 8 bases and 2 bases, with 19 bases remaining between them. The CDR3 protein is CASQTTGRHPYEQYF. The DNA of the CDR3 is TGTGCCAGCCAAACGACGGGGAGACACCCCTACGAGCAGTACTTC.

The CDR3 region has the DNA TGTGCCAGCAGCGTAGGTGCAGGGAGACGAAAAGTTCATGAAAAACTGTTTTTT. As protein: CASSVGAGRRKVHEKLFF. The chain employs TRBV9 and TRBJ1-4, with a tentative D call TRBD1 (5 bases). This CDR3 spans 18 amino acids. The germline gives CDR1 SGDLS, CDR2 YYNGEE. V was clipped by 0 bases and J by 6 bases, with 21 bases between them. Drawing the rest from reference TRBV9 and TRBJ1-4, the complete variable domain is DSGVTQTPKHLITATGQRVTLRCSPRSGDLSVYWYQQSLDQGLQFLIQYYNGEERAKGNILERFSAQQFPDLHSELNLSSLELGDSALYFCASSVGAGRRKVHEKLFFGSGTQLSVL.

The chain recombines TRBV5-6 with TRBJ2-1; 10 nucleotides align to TRBD1. Trimming removed 4 bases from V and 6 bases from J; junction bases left unmatched: 7. The CDR3 spans 15 residues. Germline values: CDR1 SGHDT, CDR2 YYEEEE. The CDR3 DNA sequence: TGTGCCAGCAGCATTGGACAGGGGGGAACCAATGAGCAGTTCTTC. Translating gives CASSIGQGGTNEQFF.

The gene calls are TRBV10-3 and TRBJ2-5; D is perhaps TRBD2 (6 bases). CDR3 size: 13 residues. CDR1 and CDR2 from the germline V gene are ENHRY and SYGVKD. With 7 bases removed from V and 5 bases from J, the gap between germline ends came to 14 bases. CDR3 in DNA: TGTGCCATCAAGGGGCTAGGAGGGGAGACCCAGTACTTC. Translated: CAIKGLGGETQYF.

The genes are TRBV9 and TRBJ1-2; D unclear. V was cut by 3 bases and J by 0 bases, with 18 bases left in between. Germline assignment: CDR1 SGDLS and CDR2 YYNGEE. This CDR3 contains 17 residues. CDR3 DNA sequence: TGTGCCAGCAGCGCCGCAGGACTGGCTCTAGCTAACTATGGCTACACCTTC. Translating it yields CASSAAGLALANYGYTF.

The rearrangement links TRBV9 to TRBJ2-5, with 8 bases identical to TRBD2. The CDR3 consists of 14 residues. Trimming at V came to 3 bases and at J to 2 bases, leaving 3 bases not matched to a gene. Germline values: CDR1 SGDLS, CDR2 YYNGEE. The CDR3 region has the DNA TGTGCCAGCAGCGGTAGCGGGGCGCAAGAGACCCAGTACTTC. The encoded protein is CASSGSGAQETQYF.

The V and J genes are TRBV2 and TRBJ2-7; D is ambiguous. The ends were cut back, 3 bases at V and 0 bases at J, with 12 bases in the middle. This CDR3 region has 15 residues. Germline CDR1 reads SNHLY; CDR2 reads FYNNEI. CDR3 region: CASSDGASGSYEQYF. CDR3 DNA: TGTGCCAGCAGTGACGGCGCGTCCGGCTCCTACGAGCAGTACTTC. Based on the CDR3 plus reference TRBV2 and TRBJ2-7, the full variable domain is EPEVTQTPSHQVTQMGQEVILRCVPISNHLYFYWYRQILGQKVEFLVSFYNNEISEKSEIFDDQFSVERPDGSNFTLKIRSTKLEDSAMYFCASSDGASGSYEQYFGPGTRLTVT.

The gene calls are TRBV10-3 and TRBJ2-1, with D possibly TRBD2 on 6 matching bases. Germline-derived CDR1 and CDR2 are ENHRY and SYGVKD. The V end lost 6 bases, the J end lost 8 bases, and 17 bases lay between the germline ends. The CDR3 totals 14 residues. CDR3 nucleotides: TGTGCCATCAGGGACTATGTTTCCGGGGATGAGCAGTTCTTC. This codes for CAIRDYVSGDEQFF.

The gene calls are TRBV7-9 and TRBJ2-7; TRBD2 might be the D (6 bases). The V gene's germline CDR1 is SEHNR and CDR2 FQNEAQ (reference sequence). V was trimmed by 4 bases and J by 6 bases, leaving 10 bases between them. The CDR3 is 12 amino acids. The CDR3 DNA sequence: TGTGCCAGCAGCTCCGGGACTCGCGAGCAGTACTTC. It is translated as CASSSGTREQYF.

DNA of the CDR3: TGTGCCAGCAGCTTAGGGCCGCTAGCGGGGGGGCCCGGGGAGCTGTTTTTT. Translation: CASSLGPLAGGPGELFF. This sequence joins TRBV7-6 and TRBJ2-2, with TRBD2 matching over 12 bases. Losses at the gene ends were 1 base for V and 6 bases for J; bases not matched to a gene: 6. The CDR3 is made up of 17 amino acids. Germline V gene sequence: CDR1 SGHVS, CDR2 FNYEAQ.

Only a few counts were recorded for this clone. The chain links TRBV7-8 to TRBJ1-5; no firm D call. This CDR3 spans 16 amino acids. Germline CDR1 and CDR2: SGHVS and FQNEAQ. Trimming stripped 0 bases from V and 2 bases from J, with 11 bases between. The CDR3 here is CASSLATVRGNQPQHF. The CDR3 DNA reads as TGTGCCAGCAGCTTAGCGACGGTCCGGGGCAATCAGCCCCAGCATTTT.

The chain uses TRBV5-6 and TRBJ1-5, with 11 bases aligning to TRBD1. Germline CDR1 reads SGHDT; CDR2 reads YYEEEE. The CDR3 runs to 17 residues. V shed 4 bases, J shed 3 bases, and the junction held 9 bases outside the gene matches. The CDR3 DNA reads TGTGCCAGCAGCCCTAGCTCGGACAGGGGGCCCAATCAGCCCCAGCATTTT. Translating it yields CASSPSSDRGPNQPQHF.

CDR3 sequence reads: CASSSLRGSGTYNEQFF. As DNA, the CDR3 is TGTGCCAGCAGTTCCCTCCGAGGTAGCGGGACGTACAATGAGCAGTTCTTC. The chain uses TRBV27 and TRBJ2-1; 8 bases agree with TRBD2. The length of the CDR3 is 17 residues. Germline trimming cut 4 bases from V and 4 bases from J; bases unmatched to any gene: 12. The germline gives CDR1 MNHEY, CDR2 SMNVEV (reference sequence).

This sequence joins TRBV18 and TRBJ2-7; the match to TRBD1 covers 9 bases. Germline V gene lookup returns CDR1 KGHSH and CDR2 LQKENI. CDR3 length: 14 amino acids. Trimming removed 2 bases from V and 5 bases from J; junction bases left unmatched: 4. CDR3: CASSPTGGYNEQYF. DNA of the CDR3: TGTGCCAGCTCACCAACAGGGGGCTACAACGAGCAGTACTTC.

The CDR3 bases are TGTGCCAGCTCGGGCAGCTCCGATCAGCCCCAGCATTTT. It encodes CASSGSSDQPQHF. The rearrangement links TRBV2 to TRBJ1-5; D gene ambiguous. CDR1 and CDR2 from the germline V gene are SNHLY and FYNNEI. V gave up 8 bases and J gave up 5 bases, with 13 bases separating them. The CDR3 is 13 residues long.

The chain has TRBV9 and TRBJ2-1; perhaps D is TRBD1 or TRBD2 (5 bases each). Germline CDR1 SGDLS, CDR2 YYNGEE. Trimming pared 1 base from V and 0 bases from J, leaving 11 bases between. The CDR3 consists of 16 residues. In DNA, the CDR3 is TGTGCCAGCAGCGTAATAGGGACGAACTCCTACAATGAGCAGTTCTTC. Amino acids: CASSVIGTNSYNEQFF.

V and J are TRBV6-5 and TRBJ2-1; 13 bases map to TRBD2. The CDR3 runs to 15 residues. Germline CDR1 reads MNHEY; CDR2 reads SVGAGI. The V and J ends lost 3 bases and 8 bases, in that order; junction bases with no gene match: 4. CDR3 bases: TGTGCCAGCAGTTATGGACTAGCGGGGGTCGATGAGCAGTTCTTC. This gives the protein CASSYGLAGVDEQFF.

The chain uses TRBV6-6 and TRBJ2-7, with unresolved D. Germline CDR1 MNHNY, CDR2 SVGAGI (reference sequence). With 0 bases removed from V and 3 bases from J, the gap between germline ends came to 9 bases. The CDR3 extends over 14 amino acids. The CDR3 nucleotides read TGTGCCAGCAGTTACTCAGCCGACGGCTACGAGCAGTACTTC. It is translated as CASSYSADGYEQYF.